The 26 T cell receptor beta chains reported below all come from one sample, sequenced in a study of regulatory T cells in long-lasting Graves disease. Time point indicated: newly diagnosed GD, antithyroid drugs for less than 3 months. TCR sequences were obtained from RNA taken from PBMCs. Arm-PCR of CDR3 regions and iRepertoire HTBI primers were the basis on which TCR beta libraries were built. TCRdb called the multiplex PCR reads again in MiXCR, with one record for every CDR3 protein. The data show 520,000 or so distinct CDR3 sequences, 12% seen once. Another study also made use of these data, one on T cells in Graves' hyperthyroidism and ophthalmopathy.

Sample: peripheral blood mononuclear cells (PBMCs), taken at new diagnosis, from a patient treated with antithyroid drugs. The receptors shown here come from a woman between 25 and 40 years old with Graves disease.

This clonotype has more than one count but fewer than ten. The chain joins TRBV4-1 to TRBJ2-3, with D perhaps given as TRBD1 or TRBD2 (6 bases each). CDR1 MGHRA and CDR2 YSYEKL come from the germline V gene. V lost 5 bases, J lost 0 bases, and 18 bases lay in between. The CDR3 consists of 17 residues. CDR3 sequence: CASSSRTGAPSTDTQYF. In DNA form, the CDR3 reads TGCGCCAGCAGCTCGAGGACGGGGGCCCCTAGCACAGATACGCAGTATTTT.

This clonotype was seen a few times. A clone one base away is much larger, so this may be a read error. The gene calls are TRBV5-1 and TRBJ2-3, with D hard to call. CDR1 is SGHRS, CDR2 YFSETQ, per germline. The CDR3 runs to 11 residues. This chain's CDR3 is CASSFMDTRYF. CDR3 bases: TGCGCCAGCAGCTTCATGGATACGCGGTATTTT. Supplemented by reference TRBV5-1 and TRBJ2-3, the full variable domain reads KAGVTQTPRYLIKTRGQQVTLSCSPISGHRSVSWYQQTPGQGLQFLFEYFSETQRNKGNFPGRFSGRQFSNSRSEMNVSTLELGDSALYLCASSFMDTRYFGPGTRLTVL.

This clonotype was seen repeatedly, ten times or more. V is TRBV27 and J is TRBJ1-1; D unclear. The germline CDR1 and CDR2 sequences are MNHEY and SMNVEV (reference sequence). This CDR3 has 14 residues. The V end was cut by 3 bases, the J end by 1 base, with 9 bases between. CDR3 nucleotide sequence: TGTGCCAGCAGTTTTATAGGGTCGAACACTGAAGCTTTCTTT. Protein: CASSFIGSNTEAFF.

This clonotype was seen ten or more times. The chain is built from TRBV19 and TRBJ2-2, with D unresolved. Deletions cut 3 bases from V and 5 bases from J, with 7 bases between. This CDR3 contains 13 residues. CDR1 LNHDA and CDR2 SQIVND come from the germline V gene (reference sequence). This chain's CDR3 is CASSIPTTGELFF. The CDR3 DNA reads TGTGCCAGTAGTATCCCGACAACCGGGGAGCTGTTTTTT.

This clonotype was recorded at least ten times. The gene calls are TRBV28 and TRBJ2-3; weak D call: TRBD1 (6 bases). Germline V gene sequence: CDR1 MDHEN, CDR2 SYDVKM. Trimming took off 6 bases at V and 0 bases at J, with 10 bases between the two ends. The length of the CDR3 is 14 residues. The DNA of the CDR3 is TGTGCCAGCAGCCGGACAGCTAGCACAGATACGCAGTATTTT. It codes for CASSRTASTDTQYF.

This clonotype was seen a handful of times. This sequence may be a read error, since a much larger clone differs from it by one base. This sequence joins TRBV9 and TRBJ2-1, with TRBD2 as a possible D gene (6 bases). The germline gives CDR1 SGDLS, CDR2 YYNGEE. The CDR3 contains 15 residues. V was cut by 3 bases and J by 0 bases, with 10 bases left in between. CDR3 sequence (DNA): TGTGCCAGCAGCGAGGTCGGGAGCTCCTACAATGAGCAGTTCTTC. Translating gives CASSEVGSSYNEQFF.

There are many counts of this clonotype. A single base is all that separates this from a far larger clone, so a read error is likely. The chain is built from TRBV2 and TRBJ2-1; 9 nucleotides align to TRBD2. CDR3 size: 14 residues. V was clipped by 7 bases and J by 10 bases; unmatched bases: 11. Germline CDR1 SNHLY, CDR2 FYNNEI. CDR3 region: CASMLASGNYEQFF. CDR3 coding DNA: TGTGCCAGCATGCTCGCTAGCGGGAACTACGAGCAGTTCTTC.

This clonotype was counted at least ten times. The chain links TRBV20-1 to TRBJ2-7, with D possibly TRBD1 on 6 matching bases. CDR3 size: 12 residues. CDR1 is DFQATT, CDR2 SNEGSKA, per germline (reference sequence). V was clipped by 6 bases and J by 0 bases, with 9 bases between them. The CDR3 loop is CSARDTSYEQYF. DNA of the CDR3: TGCAGTGCCCGGGACACCTCCTACGAGCAGTACTTC.

This clonotype appeared many times. This rearrangement joins TRBV19 to TRBJ2-6; no clear D gene. The CDR3 is 15 residues long. Germline V gene lookup returns CDR1 LNHDA and CDR2 SQIVND (reference sequence). V lost 3 bases to trimming and J lost 2 bases, with 8 bases between them. For the CDR3, the DNA is TGTGCCAGTAGTATCGGTGTACCTGGGGCCAACGTCCTGACTTTC. Residues: CASSIGVPGANVLTF. The whole variable domain, remainder taken from reference TRBV19 and TRBJ2-6, is DGGITQSPKYLFRKEGQNVTLSCEQNLNHDAMYWYRQDPGQGLRLIYYSQIVNDFQKGDIAEGYSVSREKKESFPLTVTSAQKNPTAFYLCASSIGVPGANVLTFGAGSRLTVL.

Points on this clonotype: It may be a read error: a sequence one base away is much more abundant. The chain couples TRBV7-2 to TRBJ1-1; D is perhaps TRBD1 (6 bases). The CDR3 covers 14 residues. Per germline, CDR1 SGHTA and CDR2 FQGNSA. The CDR3 sequence is CASSRTEKSAEALF. CDR3 nucleotide sequence: TGTGCCAGCAGCCGGACAGAGAAGTCCGCTGAAGCTCTCTTT.

The chain carries TRBV7-2 and TRBJ1-2; D not resolved. This CDR3 is built from 14 residues. V lost 5 bases and J lost 9, with 19 bases in between. In germline, CDR1 is SGHTA, CDR2 FQGNSA. CDR3 bases: TGTGCCAGCAGCGAACGGGGTGTCTTGCGGCGCTACACCTTC. It encodes CASSERGVLRRYTF.

This clonotype was seen at least ten times. V usage is TRBV6-2 or TRBV6-3 and J usage is TRBJ2-3; 14 bases are a match to TRBD2. Losses at the gene ends were 7 bases for V and 2 bases for J; bases not matched to a gene: 5. Germline CDR1 is MNHEY and CDR2 is SVGEGT. The CDR3 consists of 16 residues. Here the CDR3 reads CASTPTSGRATDTQYF. The CDR3 coding sequence is TGTGCCAGCACTCCGACTAGCGGGAGGGCCACAGATACGCAGTATTTT.

This clonotype was detected ten times or more. This chain links TRBV28 with TRBJ2-7, with D perhaps TRBD2 (5 bases). V lost 5 bases and J 2 bases, leaving 22 bases between the germline ends. The germline gives CDR1 MDHEN, CDR2 SYDVKM. The CDR3 runs 17 residues. The CDR3, as DNA: TGTGCCAGCAGTCGTGGAGAGGGATTCGGGTTGCCCTACGAGCAGTACTTC. Encoded protein: CASSRGEGFGLPYEQYF.

This clonotype appeared many times. This chain links TRBV19 with TRBJ1-6; tentatively, D is TRBD1 (6 bases). In germline, CDR1 is LNHDA, CDR2 SQIVND (reference sequence). CDR3 length: 14 amino acids. V was pared by 7 bases and J by 9 bases, with 16 bases between. CDR3 sequence: CASTSGTTGSPLHF. CDR3 nucleotide sequence: TGTGCCAGTACCTCAGGGACAACTGGTTCACCCCTCCACTTT.

This clonotype was observed many times. V gene TRBV2 combines with J gene TRBJ2-1; 7 nucleotides agree with TRBD1. The J segment lost 5 bases and the V segment lost 7 bases, leaving 8 bases of the junction unmatched. The V gene's germline CDR1 is SNHLY and CDR2 FYNNEI. The CDR3 is 14 residues long. CDR3 coding DNA: TGTGCCAGCACCCAGTTGGACAGGAACAATGAGCAGTTCTTC. Translating gives CASTQLDRNNEQFF.

This clonotype appeared many times. The chain recombines TRBV6-9 with TRBJ2-7; D is unclear. This CDR3 has 13 amino acids. Germline V gene lookup returns CDR1 MNHGY and CDR2 SVAAGI. Trimming shortened V by 3 bases and J by 5 bases, and 11 bases separated the two germline ends. The CDR3 DNA reads as TGTGCCAGCAGTTACTCAGCACACAACGAGCAGTACTTC. Translation gives CASSYSAHNEQYF.

This clonotype came up a few times. Written as DNA, the CDR3 is TGCGCCAGCAGCTTGGCCCCTTTCGGTCACTATGGCTACACCTTC. Residues: CASSLAPFGHYGYTF. The V and J genes are TRBV5-1 and TRBJ1-2; D remains ambiguous. This CDR3 is built from 15 residues. V shed 0 bases and J shed 3 bases, with 12 bases lying between them. CDR1 and CDR2 (germline): SGHRS, YFSETQ.

This clonotype has at least ten counts. The CDR3: CASRVPRPGEQYF. The CDR3 bases are TGTGCCAGCAGGGTACCGAGACCGGGCGAGCAGTACTTC. This chain uses TRBV2 with TRBJ2-7; D not resolved. With 6 bases removed from V and 6 bases from J, the gap between germline ends came to 15 bases. This CDR3 is 13 amino acids long. Germline CDR1 and CDR2: SNHLY and FYNNEI. The variable domain in full, completed from reference TRBV2 and TRBJ2-7, reads EPEVTQTPSHQVTQMGQEVILRCVPISNHLYFYWYRQILGQKVEFLVSFYNNEISEKSEIFDDQFSVERPDGSNFTLKIRSTKLEDSAMYFCASRVPRPGEQYFGPGTRLTVT.

Ten or more counts support this clonotype. This chain links TRBV28 with TRBJ2-1; possible D gene TRBD2, 5 bases. The length of the CDR3 is 15 residues. V was clipped by 3 bases and J by 5 bases, with 14 bases between them. Germline V gene sequence: CDR1 MDHEN, CDR2 SYDVKM. In DNA form, the CDR3 reads TGTGCCAGCAGTTTCCTAGCTTATCGGAACAATGAGCAGTTCTTC. Protein sequence: CASSFLAYRNNEQFF. The whole variable domain, filled in from reference TRBV28 and TRBJ2-1, reads DVKVTQSSRYLVKRTGEKVFLECVQDMDHENMFWYRQDPGLGLRLIYFSYDVKMKEKGDIPEGYSVSREKKERFSLILESASTNQTSMYLCASSFLAYRNNEQFFGPGTRLTVL.

This clonotype was detected many times. The chain has TRBV11-1 and TRBJ1-1; no clear D gene. V was pared by 5 bases and J by 3 bases, with 7 bases between. CDR1 is SGHAT, CDR2 FQDESV, per germline (reference sequence). CDR3 length equals 12 residues. In DNA form, the CDR3 reads TGTGCCAGCAGCGTCGAGGACACTGAAGCTTTCTTT. Translating gives CASSVEDTEAFF.

This clonotype was seen a handful of times. This chain links TRBV6-2 or TRBV6-3 with TRBJ1-1; TRBD1 might be the D (6 bases). The CDR3 contains 15 residues. The germline V gene has CDR1 MNHEY and CDR2 SVGEGT. Trimming left V 1 base short and J 4 bases short, with 13 bases between. The chain's CDR3 is CASSYLRQATTEAFF. Written as DNA, the CDR3 is TGTGCCAGCAGTTACTTGAGACAGGCAACCACTGAAGCTTTCTTT.

This clonotype has a handful of counts. The chain joins TRBV27 to TRBJ1-1; 7 positions match TRBD1. With V trimmed by 5 bases and J by 10 bases, 22 bases remained unmatched. From germline, CDR1 is MNHEY and CDR2 SMNVEV (reference sequence). The CDR3 has 17 residues. The CDR3 reads CASSRDPHKHRGGGAFF. CDR3 bases: TGTGCCAGCAGTCGCGACCCCCACAAACACAGGGGAGGGGGAGCTTTCTTT.

This clonotype was detected ten times or more. The rearrangement joins TRBV11-2 to TRBJ2-2; D may be TRBD1 or TRBD2 (5 bases each). V shed 0 bases and J shed 4 bases, with 12 bases lying between them. The CDR3 contains 16 residues. Germline CDR1 is SGHAT and CDR2 is FQNNGV. The CDR3 DNA reads as TGTGCCAGCAGCTTAGATCGGGGCGCCGGCACCGGGGAGCTGTTTTTT. Protein sequence: CASSLDRGAGTGELFF.

The genes are TRBV4-1 and TRBJ2-7, with D possibly matching TRBD1 (6 bases). The V and J ends lost 0 bases and 2 bases respectively, with 8 bases between them. The CDR3 sequence is 14 residues long. Germline V CDR1 and CDR2: MGHRA, YSYEKL. CDR3 DNA sequence: TGCGCCAGCAGCCAAGAGTACAGGGCCTACGAGCAGTACTTC. Its protein is CASSQEYRAYEQYF.

The CDR3 nucleotides read TGTGCCAGCAGCTTAGGTCCCGGGCTAGGTCAGCCCCAGCATTTT. Its protein product is CASSLGPGLGQPQHF. The chain has TRBV7-9 and TRBJ1-5, with no clear D. Germline V gives CDR1 SEHNR, CDR2 FQNEAQ (reference sequence). Deletions cut 1 base from V and 6 bases from J, with 13 bases between. CDR3 length: 15 amino acids. Combining the CDR3 with reference TRBV7-9 and TRBJ1-5 gives the whole variable domain DTGVSQNPRHKITKRGQNVTFRCDPISEHNRLYWYRQTLGQGPEFLTYFQNEAQLEKSRLLSDRFSAERPKGSFSTLEIQRTEQGDSAMYLCASSLGPGLGQPQHFGDGTRLSIL.

The table lists this clonotype with many counts. The gene calls are TRBV6-5 and TRBJ2-2, with D perhaps TRBD1 (5 bases). The CDR3 runs to 14 residues. Trimming stripped 2 bases from V and 11 bases from J, with 15 bases between. Germline assignment: CDR1 MNHEY and CDR2 SVGAGI. CDR3 bases: TGTGCCAGCAGTTACGGGCCCGGCCAGGGAGAGCTGTTTTTT. Translated, it gives CASSYGPGQGELFF.